This T cell receptor beta chain was sequenced for a study of T cell responses to AZD1222 COVID-19 vaccine. This table comes from immunoSEQ multiplex PCR, and its TCRdb copy is limited to in-frame clones, with some not included. The data hold 55,000 to 75,000 clones, with around four fifths observed a single time. Findings and limits, study-wide: Most donors were white British and more were female, and clonal diversity was possibly underestimated. Dominant CD4 TCR responses targeted spike regions 160-218 and 743-854.

In regard to this clone: Antigen specificity is unknown.

This specimen was peripheral blood, taken on day 0 of AZD1222 vaccination. The receptor's source is an adult in good health.

Here the CDR3 DNA reads TGTGCCAGCAGCTTAGGGGGAGGGTTCTCCGAGCAGTACTTC. This encodes CASSLGGGFSEQYF. This chain joins TRBV7-9 and TRBJ2-7, with 7 bases lining up with TRBD2. The V gene's germline CDR1 is SEHNR and CDR2 FQNEAQ (reference sequence). There are 14 residues in the CDR3. The V gene end was trimmed by 1 base and the J gene end by 6 bases; junction bases not matched to a gene: 6.